The 27 T cell receptor beta chains presented below share a single source sample, sequenced in a study of T cell changes during pregnancy in multiple sclerosis. Libraries were prepared by immunoSEQ multiplex PCR; TCRdb keeps only in-frame clonotypes and omits some of them. This table has around 75,000 clones, 75% to 95% appearing once. The sequencing here drew on CD4+ T cells from peripheral blood mononuclear cells, taken in the third trimester of pregnancy. These receptors all stem from a female donor in good health, enrolled as a control in a pregnancy study.

This chain connects TRBV6-4 to TRBJ1-1; D possibly corresponds to TRBD1 (5 bases). The CDR3 spans 13 residues. The V gene lost 5 bases and the J gene lost 2 bases, with 9 bases spanning the gap. Germline CDR1 MRHNA, CDR2 SNTAGT. CDR3 sequence: CASSSDINTEAFF. In DNA form, the CDR3 reads TGTGCCAGCAGTTCGGACATCAACACTGAAGCTTTCTTT.

The chain has TRBV19 and TRBJ1-2; the D gene is possibly TRBD1 (6 bases). Deletions cut 5 bases from V and 6 bases from J, with 16 bases between. Germline CDR1 LNHDA, CDR2 SQIVND (reference sequence). The CDR3 loop spans 14 amino acids. For the CDR3, the DNA is TGTGCCAGTAGTCCAGGGACACTGCCTCATGGCTACACCTTC. Protein product: CASSPGTLPHGYTF.

The chain recombines TRBV18 with TRBJ2-7, with 7 bases identical to TRBD2. With 0 bases clipped from V and 4 bases from J, the junction kept 9 bases outside the gene matches. The CDR3 sequence is 16 residues long. From germline, CDR1 is KGHSH and CDR2 LQKENI. The CDR3 here is CASSPPGAGTPYEQYF. The CDR3 bases are TGTGCCAGCTCACCACCTGGAGCGGGGACCCCTTACGAGCAGTACTTC.

The chain carries TRBV5-1 and TRBJ2-2; no firm D call. CDR3 length: 16 amino acids. Germline assignment: CDR1 SGHRS and CDR2 YFSETQ. V lost 0 bases and J 1 base, leaving 10 bases between the germline ends. The CDR3 DNA is TGCGCCAGCAGCTTGGGATCAGCGCTGAACACCGGGGAGCTGTTTTTT. Translation gives CASSLGSALNTGELFF.

The chain has TRBV19 and TRBJ1-5; possibly TRBD1 for D (6 bases). V was shortened by 1 base and J by 1 base, with 11 bases between the two germline ends. Germline lookup yields CDR1 LNHDA and CDR2 SQIVND (reference sequence). This CDR3 has 16 residues. CDR3 amino acids: CASSIGSRGSNQPQHF. The CDR3 bases are TGTGCCAGTAGTATAGGGTCCAGGGGAAGCAATCAGCCCCAGCATTTT.

This chain uses TRBV7-2 with TRBJ2-1; D possibly corresponds to TRBD1 (5 bases). The germline V and J ends were trimmed by 4 bases and 6 bases, with 16 bases remaining between them. This CDR3 has 15 amino acids. Germline CDR1 is SGHTA and CDR2 is FQGNSA. This chain's CDR3 is CASSYQINTGNEQFF. Here the CDR3 DNA reads TGTGCCAGCAGCTATCAAATTAATACAGGCAATGAGCAGTTCTTC.

V and J are TRBV7-2 and TRBJ1-2, with D possibly being TRBD1 (5 bases). The CDR3 sequence is 14 residues long. Germline V CDR1 and CDR2: SGHTA, FQGNSA. Trimming removed 2 bases at V and 8 bases at J, with 15 bases between. For the CDR3, the DNA is TGTGCCAGCAGCTTAAGCAGGGAGGCAGAAGGCTACACCTTC. Translated: CASSLSREAEGYTF.

The CDR3 DNA reads as TGTGCCAGCAGCTTAGCAGCTCAGCCCCAGCATTTT. Its protein product is CASSLAAQPQHF. V gene TRBV7-2 combines with J gene TRBJ1-5, with unresolved D. This CDR3 comprises 12 residues. Trimming removed 0 bases at V and 6 bases at J, with 3 bases between. Germline V gives CDR1 SGHTA, CDR2 FQGNSA.

This chain uses TRBV6-1 with TRBJ1-4; 8 nucleotides agree with TRBD1. CDR1 is MNHNS and CDR2 is SASEGT in the germline V gene. The CDR3 totals 14 residues. The ends lost 5 bases at V and 4 bases at J; junction bases unmatched: 3. CDR3 in amino acids: CASSPDRGNEKLFF. The CDR3 DNA reads TGTGCCAGCAGTCCTGACAGGGGTAATGAAAAACTGTTTTTT.

This chain connects TRBV12-5 to TRBJ1-1; D may be TRBD1 (5 bases). The CDR3 is 13 residues long. Germline V CDR1 and CDR2: LGHNT, FRNRAP. V lost 4 bases and J 3 bases, leaving 9 bases between the germline ends. This CDR3 is CASGWGGDTEAFF. CDR3 nucleotides: TGTGCTAGTGGTTGGGGAGGGGACACTGAAGCTTTCTTT.

This chain connects TRBV19 to TRBJ1-2; 8 bases agree with TRBD1. Trimming took 5 bases from V and 5 from J; bases not matched to a gene: 16. CDR1 is LNHDA, CDR2 SQIVND, per germline (reference sequence). CDR3 length: 17 amino acids. The CDR3 sequence is CASSPDRTGIGGYGYTF. The CDR3 DNA reads as TGTGCCAGTAGTCCGGATAGGACAGGGATAGGTGGATATGGCTACACCTTC.

V gene TRBV18 combines with J gene TRBJ1-4; 7 nucleotides match TRBD1. The length of the CDR3 is 15 residues. The trim removed 2 bases at V and 8 bases at J, leaving 8 bases unmatched. Germline CDR1 is KGHSH and CDR2 is LQKENI. In DNA form, the CDR3 reads TGTGCCAGCTCACCATCCGGAGGGGGCAACGAAAAACTGTTTTTT. This gives the protein CASSPSGGGNEKLFF.

In this sample, this clone turned up once. The V call is TRBV5-1, the J call TRBJ2-3; 7 nucleotides line up with TRBD1. The germline V gene has CDR1 SGHRS and CDR2 YFSETQ. CDR3 size: 15 residues. With V trimmed by 1 base and J by 2 bases, 4 bases remained unmatched. The CDR3 bases are TGCGCCAGCAGCTTGCGGACAGGAGCCACAGATACGCAGTATTTT. Encoded protein: CASSLRTGATDTQYF.

This clone was found once. The chain combines TRBV18 with TRBJ1-2; D is possibly TRBD1 (5 bases). The CDR3 totals 15 residues. Germline CDR1 reads KGHSH; CDR2 reads LQKENI. The V end was cut by 3 bases, the J end by 3 bases, with 14 bases between. CDR3 coding DNA: TGTGCCAGCTCACCTCTGGCTGGGGCGGACTATGGCTACACCTTC. Amino acid sequence: CASSPLAGADYGYTF. The whole variable domain, remainder taken from reference TRBV18 and TRBJ1-2, is NAGVMQNPRHLVRRRGQEARLRCSPMKGHSHVYWYRQLPEEGLKFMVYLQKENIIDESGMPKERFSAEFPKEGPSILRIQQVVRGDSAAYFCASSPLAGADYGYTFGSGTRLTVV.

CDR3 residues: CASSSDSGPRGEQFF. The CDR3 DNA follows: TGTGCCAGCAGCTCCGACAGCGGGCCGCGAGGGGAGCAGTTCTTC. The chain uses TRBV5-4 and TRBJ2-1; D might be TRBD2 (6 bases). This CDR3 region has 15 residues. CDR1 SGHNT and CDR2 YYREEE come from the germline V gene (reference sequence). Trimming cost V 3 bases and J 10 bases, with 20 bases left between them.

The chain employs TRBV4-3 and TRBJ2-5, with D perhaps TRBD1 (5 bases). Trimming stripped 6 bases from V and 2 bases from J, with 10 bases between. This CDR3 contains 13 residues. CDR1 is LGHNA, CDR2 YSLEER, per germline. CDR3 residues: CASSRDRQETQYF. The CDR3 nucleotides are TGCGCCAGCAGTCGAGACAGACAAGAGACCCAGTACTTC.

In this sample, this clone turned up once. The chain recombines TRBV19 with TRBJ1-5; the D gene is possibly TRBD1 (6 bases). Trimming stripped 4 bases from V and 1 base from J, with 20 bases between. Looked up from germline, CDR1 is LNHDA and CDR2 is SQIVND (reference sequence). This CDR3 spans 18 amino acids. The CDR3 is CASSTGFTGYSSNQPQHF. The CDR3 nucleotides read TGTGCCAGTAGTACCGGATTTACAGGGTACTCCAGCAATCAGCCCCAGCATTTT.

V and J are TRBV9 and TRBJ2-5, with 8 bases that match TRBD1. Germline values: CDR1 SGDLS, CDR2 YYNGEE. V gave up 3 bases and J gave up 4 bases; unmatched junction bases: 2. This CDR3 spans 13 amino acids. Written as DNA, the CDR3 is TGTGCCAGCAGCGCAGGGGGCTTAGAGACCCAGTACTTC. Its translation is CASSAGGLETQYF.

This clone has a handful of counts. This chain uses TRBV9 with TRBJ2-5; D gene unclear. Germline V gene sequence: CDR1 SGDLS, CDR2 YYNGEE. V lost 1 base and J lost 0, with 7 bases in between. CDR3 length: 14 residues. CDR3 sequence: CASSVLADQETQYF. DNA for the CDR3: TGTGCCAGCAGCGTACTGGCGGACCAAGAGACCCAGTACTTC.

The chain is built from TRBV7-3 and TRBJ1-1; D not certain. The CDR3 length is 15 residues. Germline V gives CDR1 SGHTA, CDR2 FQGTGA. V lost 5 bases, J lost 1 base, and 14 bases lay in between. The CDR3 loop reads CASSPQTSSNTEAFF. The CDR3, as DNA: TGTGCCAGCAGCCCTCAGACAAGCTCGAACACTGAAGCTTTCTTT.

The V and J genes are TRBV18 and TRBJ1-1, with 9 nucleotides matching TRBD1. V lost 2 bases and J lost 3; bases outside the gene matches: 4. The CDR3 loop spans 15 amino acids. Germline loops: CDR1 KGHSH, CDR2 LQKENI. The CDR3 protein is CASSPGTGMDTEAFF. In nucleotides, the CDR3 is TGTGCCAGCTCACCAGGGACAGGGATGGACACTGAAGCTTTCTTT. The full variable domain, in which reference TRBV18 and TRBJ1-1 provide the parts outside the CDR3, is NAGVMQNPRHLVRRRGQEARLRCSPMKGHSHVYWYRQLPEEGLKFMVYLQKENIIDESGMPKERFSAEFPKEGPSILRIQQVVRGDSAAYFCASSPGTGMDTEAFFGQGTRLTVV.

The chain has TRBV18 and TRBJ1-5; 8 bases match TRBD1. CDR1 and CDR2 (germline): KGHSH, LQKENI. CDR3 size: 16 residues. V shed 5 bases, J shed 0 bases, and the junction held 6 bases outside the gene matches. The CDR3 nucleotides are TGTGCCAGCTCAGGATCGACAGGGGATAGCAATCAGCCCCAGCATTTT. Translating it yields CASSGSTGDSNQPQHF.

This chain connects TRBV7-2 to TRBJ1-3; TRBD1 is a possible D gene (5 bases). Between the trimmed V and J ends, which lost 0 bases and 2 bases, there was a span of 11 bases. CDR3 length: 16 residues. The germline V gene encodes CDR1 SGHTA and CDR2 FQGNSA. For the CDR3, the DNA is TGTGCCAGCAGCTTAGCGCGTCCAGGGACTGGAAACACCATATATTTT. Its translation: CASSLARPGTGNTIYF.

V and J are TRBV6-5 and TRBJ1-4; D unresolved. CDR1 MNHEY and CDR2 SVGAGI come from the germline V gene. The ends were cut back, 5 bases at V and 4 bases at J, with 14 bases in the middle. The CDR3 is 15 amino acids. For the CDR3, the DNA is TGTGCCAGCAGTGCTGACACTCTGCTTAATGAAAAACTGTTTTTT. Translation: CASSADTLLNEKLFF.

CDR3 nucleotide sequence: TGTGCCAGCAGCTTGGGAGGGACAGCAAACTATGGCTACACCTTC. Translation gives CASSLGGTANYGYTF. V is TRBV5-4 and J is TRBJ1-2; 7 bases line up with TRBD1. CDR3 size: 15 residues. Trimming at V came to 0 bases and at J to 2 bases, leaving 4 bases not matched to a gene. Per the germline V gene, CDR1 is SGHNT and CDR2 is YYREEE (reference sequence). Based on the CDR3 plus reference TRBV5-4 and TRBJ1-2, the full variable domain is ETGVTQSPTHLIKTRGQQVTLRCSSQSGHNTVSWYQQALGQGPQFIFQYYREEENGRGNFPPRFSGLQFPNYSSELNVNALELDDSALYLCASSLGGTANYGYTFGSGTRLTVV.

J is TRBJ2-7 and V is TRBV5-1, with D maybe TRBD1 (6 bases). This CDR3 is 15 amino acids long. The germline gives CDR1 SGHRS, CDR2 YFSETQ. The V gene lost 4 bases and the J gene lost 1 base, with 15 bases spanning the gap. CDR3 amino acids: CASSPGALGSYEQYF. The CDR3 nucleotides read TGCGCCAGCAGCCCAGGGGCGCTGGGATCCTACGAGCAGTACTTC.

This chain links TRBV19 with TRBJ1-5; perhaps TRBD1 as D (5 bases). This CDR3 has 16 residues. Germline loops: CDR1 LNHDA, CDR2 SQIVND (reference sequence). With 3 bases removed from V and 2 bases from J, the gap between germline ends came to 14 bases. CDR3: CASSMDGGAGNQPQHF. The CDR3 DNA reads TGTGCCAGTAGTATGGACGGGGGAGCCGGCAATCAGCCCCAGCATTTT.